Described below is a single T cell receptor (beta chain) sequence and its context. Its antigen remains undetermined. Base qualities are not at hand, and no much larger clone is one base apart. The record originates from a study of T cells of healthy individuals (dated by TCRdb to the late 2010s). Library prep was done by 5' RACE. The data were produced on an Illumina MiSeq. TCRdb ran its own pipeline on the public reads, namely fastp trimming at Q25 and MiXCR clone calling, and kept in-frame beta chains. CDR3 protein duplicates are merged, each entry listing the most common genes and DNA. The sample table contains about 41,000 distinct CDR3 sequences; only one count was recorded for 4% to 5% of them. The top ten clones comprise under 10% of the sample. Including the terminal cysteine and phenylalanine, the CDR3 comprises 14 residues. Here the CDR3 DNA is all that survives: 42 bases in frame from base 1. V loses 5 bases of germline sequence and J loses 6 bases, and the interval between the two ends is 13 bases. CDR1 is given as MNHEY and CDR2 as SVGAGI, both from the germline V gene.

The clonotype was recovered from a human donor in good health. This receptor chain uses TRBV6-5 and TRBJ1-4; confidence is insufficient to name the D gene. The nucleotide sequence reads TGTGCCAGCAGTCCCTGGGGAGGCTATGAAAAACTGTTTTTT. It translates as CASSPWGGYEKLFF.